The rows below give T cell receptor beta chains drawn from one sample of a study of T cell changes during pregnancy in multiple sclerosis. Using immunoSEQ multiplex PCR, the repertoire was profiled, and TCRdb retains in-frame clones only, with some absent. The sample includes about 59,000 clones, over 85% seen only once; the top ten take roughly 2.5%. The source material was CD8+ T cells from peripheral blood mononuclear cells, sampled in the third trimester of pregnancy. The receptors shown here come from a female donor with multiple sclerosis, enrolled in a pregnancy study. Each CDR3 is given with its conserved first and last residue. Clone size is not always given. Where it is, it says once, few, many or a class for expanded clones.

size	length	V	CDR3
NA	12	TRBV7-9	CASSFLNQPQHF
NA	16	TRBV7-8	CASSLGTLSGQETQYF
NA	14	TRBV18	CASSPPGGRETQYF
NA	14	TRBV30	CAWTSTGGTYEQYF
NA	16	TRBV27	CASSLFSGYSTDTQYF
NA	12	TRBV29-1	CSARFQGYEQYF
NA	18	TRBV19	CASSLEGPGGFLYNEQFF
NA	14	TRBV27	CASGRRGPKDTQYF
NA	13	TRBV4-2	CASSQGPGYEQYF
NA	15	TRBV9	CASSPTTGFYNEQFF
NA	14	TRBV6-1	CASSSIRDRKGYTF
NA	16	TRBV28	CASRVATGGVGNTIYF
NA	16	TRBV5-5	CASSLAFRDRAYEQYF
once	13	TRBV7-9	CASSFRGNYEQYF
NA	15	TRBV6-1	CASSVLAGAVEELFF
NA	14	TRBV6-5	CASRQERGNQPQHF
NA	13	TRBV19	CASSIGRVNEQFF
NA	17	TRBV5-1	CASSWMSDRGDTGELFF
NA	15	TRBV7-9	CASRGPRQGNYGYTF
NA	14	TRBV5-4	CASSQDPGDTEAFF
once	16	TRBV4-3	CASSQAPSGDYNEQFF
NA	16	TRBV15	CATSRRGREGGYEQYF
NA	18	TRBV7-2	CASSLDGGLSQINYGYTF
NA	15	TRBV4-1	CASSQEVASRYEQYF
NA	14	TRBV19	CASGLAGGWNEQFF
once	15	TRBV27	CASSFSQVLNTEAFF
NA	15	TRBV27	CASSLGLAGNNEQFF
NA	11	TRBV7-2	CASSLAQAMTF
NA	11	TRBV20-1	CSASRYNEQFF
NA	14	TRBV11-2	CASSLGAGRETQYF
NA	12	TRBV19	CASTIDSYGYTF
NA	12	TRBV6-5	CASSDMSDTQYF
NA	16	TRBV10-2	CASRGTGTTTNEKLFF
NA	15	TRBV5-1	CASSLVVAAQETQYF
once	15	TRBV7-9	CASSSSGRGYNEQFF
NA	12	TRBV7-8	CASSLGGDEQYF
NA	17	TRBV11-3	CARRYPQSGSRRETQYF